This is a list of T cell receptor beta chains from one sample in a study of blood T cell repertoires in COVID-19. Data came from immunoSEQ multiplex PCR; TCRdb stores just in-frame clones and leaves some out. The sample includes around 250,000 clones, under 90% seen only once; the top ten take roughly 3.1%. Input material: peripheral blood. The receptors come from a woman between 18 and 30 years old with acute or convalescent COVID-19. Each CDR3 is given with its conserved first and last residue. D genes are given only for firm matches. Clone sizes are given selectively: once, few, many, or a class where the clone is expanded.

len | j_gene | abundance | v_gene | d_gene | CDR3nt | CDR3aa
18 | TRBJ2-7 | NA | TRBV30 | NA | TGTGCCTGGAGTGTACCGGGACATTATTCTCCCCTGGGATGGGAGCAGTACTTC | CAWSVPGHYSPLGWEQYF
12 | TRBJ2-1 | NA | TRBV19 | TRBD2 | TGTGCCAGTAGAGCGGGAGGGGTTGAGCAGTTCTTC | CASRAGGVEQFF
13 | TRBJ1-2 | once | TRBV18 | NA | TGTGCCAGCTCACTTCGGCAGGACTATGGCTACACCTTC | CASSLRQDYGYTF
11 | TRBJ1-1 | NA | TRBV10-3 | NA | TGTGCCAGCGGTGGGGGGACTGAAGCTTTCTTT | CASGGGTEAFF
15 | TRBJ2-3 | NA | TRBV19 | TRBD1 | TGTGCCAGTAGTGCGGACAGGGGGCGCGCAGATACGCAGTATTTT | CASSADRGRADTQYF
14 | TRBJ2-1 | NA | TRBV28 | NA | TGTGCCAGCACCAGCGGGCGGTCCTACAATGAGCAGTTCTTC | CASTSGRSYNEQFF
15 | TRBJ2-5 | once | TRBV5-1 | TRBD2 | TGCGCCAGCAGCTTGGTCTGGGGAGCGGGGGAGACCCAGTACTTC | CASSLVWGAGETQYF
14 | TRBJ2-7 | few | TRBV14 | TRBD1 | TGTGCCAGCAGTCTTTTGACAGGGCGGCACGAGCAGTACTTC | CASSLLTGRHEQYF
13 | TRBJ2-1 | NA | TRBV2 | TRBD1 | TGTGCCAGCAACCAGGGGGCCTACAATGAGCAGTTCTTC | CASNQGAYNEQFF
15 | TRBJ1-1 | few | TRBV10-2 | NA | TGCGCCAGCAGTGATCGGCAGGCCATGAACACTGAAGCTTTCTTT | CASSDRQAMNTEAFF
16 | TRBJ1-1 | NA | TRBV5-1 | TRBD1 | TGCGCCAGCAGCGTATCAGGGGGCGGTGGAGACACTGAAGCTTTCTTT | CASSVSGGGGDTEAFF
14 | TRBJ2-5 | NA | TRBV29-1 | TRBD1 | TGCAGCCTCATCACCTCGGACAGGGGGGTGACCCAGTACTTC | CSLITSDRGVTQYF
13 | TRBJ2-5 | NA | TRBV25-1 | NA | TGTGCCAGCAGTGATCCCCGCCAAGAGACCCAGTACTTC | CASSDPRQETQYF
15 | TRBJ2-5 | NA | TRBV30 | TRBD1 | TGTGCCTGGAGCTTTTGGGGACAGGGGGGGGAGACCCAGTACTTC | CAWSFWGQGGETQYF
14 | TRBJ2-3 | NA | TRBV6-4 | TRBD2 | TGTGCCAGCAGTGACTCGTTATTAGCGGGAGGGCTGGATTTT | CASSDSLLAGGLDF
14 | TRBJ2-5 | NA | TRBV27 | TRBD1 | TGTGCCAGCAGGTTTTTGGACAGGGAAGAGACCCAGTACTTC | CASRFLDREETQYF
14 | TRBJ1-6 | few | TRBV2 | TRBD1 | TGTGCCAGCACCCTGGGACAGGGCAATTCACCCCTCCACTTT | CASTLGQGNSPLHF
15 | TRBJ1-2 | NA | TRBV5-1 | TRBD1 | TGCGCCAGCTCTGCTTTGGCAGGGGGCTATCATGGCTACACCTTC | CASSALAGGYHGYTF
13 | TRBJ2-7 | NA | TRBV30 | NA | TGTGCCTGGAGTGTACAACAAGCCTACGAGCAGTACTTC | CAWSVQQAYEQYF
15 | TRBJ2-1 | few | TRBV19 | NA | TGTGCCAGTAGCAAGGGGGTGGGGGTTGTAAATGAGCAGTTCTTC | CASSKGVGVVNEQFF
14 | TRBJ1-3 | NA | TRBV6-5 | NA | TGTGCCAGCCGAGGACTGGGATCAGGAAACACCATATATTTT | CASRGLGSGNTIYF
13 | TRBJ2-1 | once | TRBV7-9 | TRBD2 | TGTGCCAGCAGCTCTCGACTAGCGGGCTGGGGGTTCTTC | CASSSRLAGWGFF
15 | TRBJ2-3 | NA | TRBV10-3 | NA | TGTGCCATCAGTGAGTCGATCCGCGGGCCAGATACGCAGTATTTT | CAISESIRGPDTQYF
12 | TRBJ2-1 | NA | TRBV9 | NA | TGTGCCAGCAGCGTAGGCGTGCAAGAGCAGTTCTTC | CASSVGVQEQFF
14 | TRBJ2-7 | once | TRBV6-5 | TRBD2 | TGTGCCAGCAGTTGGACTAGCGGGAGCTACGAGCAGTACTTC | CASSWTSGSYEQYF
16 | TRBJ1-2 | NA | TRBV30 | NA | TGTGCCTGGAGTGTACTTTTCGGGGGGGCTAACTATGGCTACACCTTC | CAWSVLFGGANYGYTF
11 | TRBJ1-4 | NA | TRBV7-9 | NA | TGCCTAACAGGGACAAATGAAAAACTGTTTTTT | CLTGTNEKLFF
16 | TRBJ2-2 | NA | TRBV6-5 | TRBD1 | TGTGCCAGCAGTTACTTATCGGCAGGGGGAACCGGGGAGCTGTTTTTT | CASSYLSAGGTGELFF
12 | TRBJ1-1 | NA | TRBV3-1/TRBV3-2 | NA | TGTGCCAGCAGCCAAGTGAGGGCAAGAGCTTTCTTT | CASSQVRARAFF
15 | TRBJ2-7 | NA | TRBV9 | TRBD1 | TGTGCCAGCAGCGTACTGGGACAGGGCCCCTACGAGCAGTACTTC | CASSVLGQGPYEQYF
14 | TRBJ1-4 | NA | TRBV7-2 | NA | TGTGCCAGCAGTCCCCACACAACTAATGAAAAACTGTTTTTT | CASSPHTTNEKLFF
18 | TRBJ2-1 | few | TRBV11-3 | TRBD2 | TGTGCCAGCAGCTTAGATCAGGGTGGTAGCGGGAGGGCCAATGAGCAGTTCTTC | CASSLDQGGSGRANEQFF
14 | TRBJ1-1 | once | TRBV3-1/TRBV3-2 | NA | TGTGCCAGCAGCCAAGAACAGGGAACGTCAGGGGCTTTCTTT | CASSQEQGTSGAFF
12 | TRBJ2-1 | NA | TRBV11-2 | NA | TGTGCCAGCAGCTTACTAGGCGGATTCCAGTTCTTC | CASSLLGGFQFF
14 | TRBJ1-2 | NA | TRBV19 | NA | TGTGCCAGTAGTATCATTGGTGAGGACTATGGCTACACCTTC | CASSIIGEDYGYTF
12 | TRBJ1-1 | NA | TRBV29-1 | TRBD1 | TGCAGCGTCCGACAGGGGTTCGCTGAAGCTTTCTTT | CSVRQGFAEAFF
13 | TRBJ1-1 | NA | TRBV18 | NA | TGTGCCAGCTCACCACAGGGAGACACTGAAGCTTTCTTT | CASSPQGDTEAFF